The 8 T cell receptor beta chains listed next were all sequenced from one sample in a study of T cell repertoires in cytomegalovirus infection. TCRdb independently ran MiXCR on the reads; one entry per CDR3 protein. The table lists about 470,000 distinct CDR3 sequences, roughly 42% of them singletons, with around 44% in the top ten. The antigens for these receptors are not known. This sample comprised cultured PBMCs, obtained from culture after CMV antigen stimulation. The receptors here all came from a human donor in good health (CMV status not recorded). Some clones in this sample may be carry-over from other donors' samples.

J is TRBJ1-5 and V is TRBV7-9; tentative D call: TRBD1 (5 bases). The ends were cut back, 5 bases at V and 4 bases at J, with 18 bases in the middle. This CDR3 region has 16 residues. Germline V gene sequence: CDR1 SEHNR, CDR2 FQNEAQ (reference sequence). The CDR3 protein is CASSLSAGLGNQPQHF. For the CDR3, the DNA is TGTGCCAGCAGCCTCTCGGCGGGGCTAGGTAATCAGCCCCAGCATTTT.

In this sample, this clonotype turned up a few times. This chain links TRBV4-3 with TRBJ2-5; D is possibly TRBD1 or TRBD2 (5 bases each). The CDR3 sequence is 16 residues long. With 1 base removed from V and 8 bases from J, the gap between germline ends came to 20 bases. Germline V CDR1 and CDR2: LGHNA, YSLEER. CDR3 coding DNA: TGCGCCAGCAGCCAAGGTGTTACAGGCTTGGGGGAAACCCAGTACTTC. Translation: CASSQGVTGLGETQYF.

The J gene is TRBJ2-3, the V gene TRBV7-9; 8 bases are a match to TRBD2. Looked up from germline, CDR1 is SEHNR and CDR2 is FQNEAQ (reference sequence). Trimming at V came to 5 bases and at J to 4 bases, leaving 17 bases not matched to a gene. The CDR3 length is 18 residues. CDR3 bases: TGTGCCAGCAGCAGGCCCAGGGGACTAGGATTCCTTGCAGATACGCAGTATTTT. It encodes CASSRPRGLGFLADTQYF. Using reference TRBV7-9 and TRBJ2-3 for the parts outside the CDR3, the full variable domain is DTGVSQNPRHKITKRGQNVTFRCDPISEHNRLYWYRQTLGQGPEFLTYFQNEAQLEKSRLLSDRFSAERPKGSFSTLEIQRTEQGDSAMYLCASSRPRGLGFLADTQYFGPGTRLTVL.

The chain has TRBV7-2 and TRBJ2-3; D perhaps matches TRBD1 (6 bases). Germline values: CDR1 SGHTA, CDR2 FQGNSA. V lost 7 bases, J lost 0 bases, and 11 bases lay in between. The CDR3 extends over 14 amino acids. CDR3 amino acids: CASMGALSTDTQYF. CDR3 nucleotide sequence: TGTGCCAGCATGGGGGCCCTTAGCACAGATACGCAGTATTTT.

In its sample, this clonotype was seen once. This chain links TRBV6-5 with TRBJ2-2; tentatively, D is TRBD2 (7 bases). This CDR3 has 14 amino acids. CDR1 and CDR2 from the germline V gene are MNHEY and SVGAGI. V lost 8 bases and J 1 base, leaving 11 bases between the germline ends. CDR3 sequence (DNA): TGTGCCAGCGGGCGGGGGCTGAACACCGGGGAGCTGTTTTTT. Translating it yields CASGRGLNTGELFF.

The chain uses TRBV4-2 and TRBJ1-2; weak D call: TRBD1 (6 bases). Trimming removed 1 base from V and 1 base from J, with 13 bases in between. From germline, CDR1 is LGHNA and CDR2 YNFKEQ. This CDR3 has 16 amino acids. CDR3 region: CASSQARQALNYGYTF. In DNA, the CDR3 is TGTGCCAGCAGCCAAGCACGACAGGCTCTTAACTATGGCTACACCTTC.

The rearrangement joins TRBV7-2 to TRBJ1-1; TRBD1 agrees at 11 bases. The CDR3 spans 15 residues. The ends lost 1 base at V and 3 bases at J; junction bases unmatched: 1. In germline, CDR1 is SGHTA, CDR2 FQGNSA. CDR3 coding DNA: TGTGCCAGCAGCTTAGGGACAGGGGGCTACACTGAAGCTTTCTTT. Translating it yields CASSLGTGGYTEAFF.

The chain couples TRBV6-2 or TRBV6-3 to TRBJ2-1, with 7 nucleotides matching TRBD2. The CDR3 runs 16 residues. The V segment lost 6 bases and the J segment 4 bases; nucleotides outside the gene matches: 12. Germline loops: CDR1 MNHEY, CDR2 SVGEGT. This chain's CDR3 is CASRYLGVGGYNEQFF. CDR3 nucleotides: TGTGCCAGCAGATATCTGGGAGTGGGGGGGTACAATGAGCAGTTCTTC.